This passage covers 22 T cell receptor beta chains from one sample sequenced in a study of CD8 T cells in Susac syndrome. An input of about 0.5 to 1 ug of RNA was subjected to reverse transcription using random hexamers. MiXCR, applied by TCRdb to the immunoSEQ multiplex PCR reads, yields one record per CDR3 protein. This table has some 190,000 distinct CDR3 sequences, approximately 94% appearing once. The sample comprised CD4+ T cells from PBMCs. All receptors derive from a human donor with multiple sclerosis.

This rearrangement joins TRBV19 to TRBJ2-7, with 7 nucleotides matching TRBD1. Germline V gene lookup returns CDR1 LNHDA and CDR2 SQIVND (reference sequence). The V segment lost 5 bases and the J segment 2 bases; nucleotides outside the gene matches: 3. The CDR3 has 13 residues. This CDR3 reads CASSVQGTYEQYF. The CDR3 DNA follows: TGTGCCAGTAGTGTACAGGGGACCTACGAGCAGTACTTC.

The rearrangement uses TRBV5-6 and TRBJ2-2, with D unclear. The V end was cut by 4 bases, the J end by 8 bases, with 12 bases between. CDR3 length equals 13 residues. Germline assignment: CDR1 SGHDT and CDR2 YYEEEE. The CDR3 DNA sequence: TGTGCCAGCAGCCGAAGGCTGGTGGGGGAGCTGTTTTTT. Protein sequence: CASSRRLVGELFF.

The J gene is TRBJ2-5, the V gene TRBV11-1; 7 bases are a match to TRBD1. V lost 6 bases, J lost 5 bases, and 9 bases stayed unmatched. The CDR3 contains 14 residues. Germline loops: CDR1 SGHAT, CDR2 FQDESV (reference sequence). The CDR3 spells CASSLYRGVETQYF. CDR3 nucleotides: TGTGCCAGCAGTCTTTACAGGGGTGTGGAGACCCAGTACTTC. The variable domain in full, with the rest retrieved from reference TRBV11-1 and TRBJ2-5, is EAEVAQSPRYKITEKSQAVAFWCDPISGHATLYWYRQILGQGPELLVQFQDESVVDDSQLPKDRFSAERLKGVDSTLKIQPAELGDSAMYLCASSLYRGVETQYFGPGTRLLVL.

The V and J genes are TRBV6-5 and TRBJ1-2; D is unresolved. Germline values: CDR1 MNHEY, CDR2 SVGAGI. The V gene lost 5 bases and the J gene lost 0 bases, with 13 bases spanning the gap. CDR3 length equals 15 residues. DNA for the CDR3: TGTGCCAGCAGTCCCAGATACGATTCTAACTATGGCTACACCTTC. Translating gives CASSPRYDSNYGYTF.

This clonotype was seen a single time. The V call is TRBV7-2, the J call TRBJ1-6; D gene ambiguous. The CDR3 loop spans 14 amino acids. Germline CDR1 reads SGHTA; CDR2 reads FQGNSA. The germline V and J ends were trimmed by 5 bases and 6 bases, with 11 bases remaining between them. The CDR3 loop reads CASSLGSFNSPLHF. CDR3 DNA sequence: TGTGCCAGCAGCCTGGGGTCATTTAATTCACCCCTCCACTTT.

This chain connects TRBV12-3 or TRBV12-4 to TRBJ2-5; no firm D call. Deletions cut 6 bases from V and 5 bases from J, with 13 bases between. The CDR3 runs to 13 residues. In DNA, the CDR3 is TGTGCCAGCAGCTATACCTTGAGGGAGACCCAGTACTTC. Translation gives CASSYTLRETQYF.

The chain couples TRBV12-3 or TRBV12-4 to TRBJ2-5; D ambiguous. The CDR3 runs to 13 residues. Trimming removed 0 bases from V and 3 bases from J, with 5 bases in between. As DNA, the CDR3 is TGTGCCAGCAGTTTAGCGAATGAAGAGACCCAGTACTTC. This sequence encodes CASSLANEETQYF.

The chain joins TRBV7-9 to TRBJ2-5; a weak D match, TRBD1 (6 bases). The CDR3 has 13 amino acids. CDR1 and CDR2 (germline): SEHNR, FQNEAQ (reference sequence). The ends were cut back, 5 bases at V and 5 bases at J, with 12 bases in the middle. The CDR3 region has the DNA TGTGCCAGCAGCGTTACAGGGTTGGAGACCCAGTACTTC. This sequence encodes CASSVTGLETQYF.

The count of this clonotype is one. This rearrangement joins TRBV10-3 to TRBJ2-1; D uncertain. The V end lost 3 bases, the J end lost 8 bases, and 11 bases lay between the germline ends. CDR1 is ENHRY, CDR2 SYGVKD, per germline. The CDR3 is 13 amino acids. The CDR3 loop reads CAISEGQRDEQFF. DNA for the CDR3: TGTGCCATCAGTGAAGGGCAGCGAGATGAGCAGTTCTTC.

This chain connects TRBV9 to TRBJ2-4; tentatively, D is TRBD1 or TRBD2 (5 bases each). Germline CDR1 reads SGDLS; CDR2 reads YYNGEE. This CDR3 is 16 amino acids long. Between the trimmed V and J ends, which lost 0 bases and 4 bases, there was a span of 14 bases. The CDR3 DNA is TGTGCCAGCAGCGTAGGAGAGGGGCCACCTAAAAACATTCAGTACTTC. Translated: CASSVGEGPPKNIQYF.

This rearrangement joins TRBV20-1 to TRBJ1-6; D is possibly TRBD1 (5 bases). Germline V gene data show CDR1 as DFQATT and CDR2 as SNEGSKA (reference sequence). The CDR3 has 13 residues. Deletions cut 0 bases from V and 7 bases from J, with 7 bases between. This CDR3 reads CSAREQANSPLHF. The CDR3 bases are TGCAGTGCTAGAGAACAGGCAAATTCACCCCTCCACTTT.

J is TRBJ2-2 and V is TRBV10-3, with 11 bases that match TRBD2. With 6 bases clipped from V and 0 bases from J, the junction kept 9 bases outside the gene matches. Germline V CDR1 and CDR2: ENHRY, SYGVKD. The CDR3 spans 18 residues. The CDR3 here is CAISKTSGTTPNTGELFF. Here the CDR3 DNA reads TGTGCCATCAGCAAGACTAGCGGGACTACCCCGAACACCGGGGAGCTGTTTTTT.

The chain combines TRBV28 with TRBJ2-3, with TRBD2 identical over 7 bases. Germline V gives CDR1 MDHEN, CDR2 SYDVKM. The CDR3 loop spans 15 amino acids. J lost 0 bases, V lost 3 bases, and 3 bases had no gene match. CDR3 sequence reads: CASSFSGASTDTQYF. Here the CDR3 DNA reads TGTGCCAGCAGTTTCAGCGGGGCGAGCACAGATACGCAGTATTTT.

This clonotype turned up a few times. This chain links TRBV30 with TRBJ1-5; D is ambiguous. The germline V and J ends were trimmed by 3 bases and 3 bases, with 9 bases remaining between them. The CDR3 is 13 amino acids. Germline assignment: CDR1 GTSNPN and CDR2 SVGIG (reference sequence). The DNA for the CDR3 is TGTGCCTGGAGCGAAGATTACAATCAGCCCCAGCATTTT. Its translation is CAWSEDYNQPQHF. Based on the CDR3 plus reference TRBV30 and TRBJ1-5, the full variable domain is SQTIHQWPATLVQPVGSPLSLECTVEGTSNPNLYWYRQAAGRGLQLLFYSVGIGQISSEVPQNLSASRPQDRQFILSSKKLLLSDSGFYLCAWSEDYNQPQHFGDGTRLSIL.

V usage is TRBV20-1 and J usage is TRBJ2-7, with D possibly TRBD1 on 6 matching bases. This CDR3 spans 11 amino acids. The germline V gene encodes CDR1 DFQATT and CDR2 SNEGSKA (reference sequence). The ends were cut back, 2 bases at V and 12 bases at J, with 14 bases in the middle. The chain's CDR3 is CSARRRTDSYF. CDR3 nucleotides: TGCAGTGCTAGACGGAGGACAGATTCGTACTTC.

The chain carries TRBV9 and TRBJ2-2; D uncertain. The V end was cut by 5 bases, the J end by 7 bases, with 6 bases between. The germline V gene has CDR1 SGDLS and CDR2 YYNGEE. This CDR3 contains 11 residues. This CDR3 reads CASRDRGELFF. For the CDR3, the DNA is TGTGCCAGCAGGGATCGCGGGGAGCTGTTTTTT.

This clonotype appeared a few times. CDR3 DNA sequence: TGTGCCAGCAGTTTAGAGGGACGTGACTATGGCTACACCTTC. It specifies CASSLEGRDYGYTF. This sequence joins TRBV12-3 or TRBV12-4 and TRBJ1-2; a weak D match, TRBD1 (5 bases). The CDR3 consists of 14 residues. Trimming took off 1 base at V and 3 bases at J, with 9 bases between the two ends.

The genes are TRBV29-1 and TRBJ2-4; D is undetermined. CDR1 is SQVTM and CDR2 is ANQGSEA in the germline V gene. V lost 4 bases to trimming and J lost 0 bases, with 7 bases between them. The length of the CDR3 is 13 residues. The CDR3 DNA follows: TGCAGCGTTGCAGAACTAGCCAAAAACATTCAGTACTTC. Its protein is CSVAELAKNIQYF.

This clonotype has only one observation. The rearrangement joins TRBV13 to TRBJ1-1; a weak D match, TRBD1 (6 bases). CDR3 size: 14 residues. Trimming shortened V by 4 bases and J by 4 bases, and 13 bases separated the two germline ends. Germline-derived CDR1 and CDR2 are PRHDT and FYEKMQ (reference sequence). The CDR3 region has the DNA TGTGCCAGCAGCTCCCACAGGGAAGGCACTGAAGCTTTCTTT. Residues: CASSSHREGTEAFF.

This chain uses TRBV7-2 with TRBJ2-1; D remains ambiguous. Trimming took 4 bases from V and 6 from J, leaving 10 bases between them. Germline V CDR1 and CDR2: SGHTA, FQGNSA. CDR3 length: 13 residues. This CDR3 reads CASSSYTFNEQFF. The CDR3 DNA is TGTGCCAGCAGCTCGTACACCTTCAATGAGCAGTTCTTC.

The genes are TRBV20-1 and TRBJ1-3; D unclear. Germline CDR1 reads DFQATT; CDR2 reads SNEGSKA (reference sequence). Trimming cost V 6 bases and J 0 bases, with 15 bases left between them. CDR3 length: 15 residues. CDR3 sequence (DNA): TGCAGTGCCCACCCTCTAGGGAACTCTGGAAACACCATATATTTT. This encodes CSAHPLGNSGNTIYF.

The chain carries TRBV6-2 or TRBV6-3 and TRBJ1-1, with unresolved D. CDR1 MNHEY and CDR2 SVGEGT come from the germline V gene. The V end was cut by 5 bases, the J end by 1 base, with 11 bases between. The CDR3 contains 14 residues. In nucleotides, the CDR3 is TGTGCCAGCAGTGAAGATTGGGGGAACACTGAAGCTTTCTTT. Protein sequence: CASSEDWGNTEAFF.